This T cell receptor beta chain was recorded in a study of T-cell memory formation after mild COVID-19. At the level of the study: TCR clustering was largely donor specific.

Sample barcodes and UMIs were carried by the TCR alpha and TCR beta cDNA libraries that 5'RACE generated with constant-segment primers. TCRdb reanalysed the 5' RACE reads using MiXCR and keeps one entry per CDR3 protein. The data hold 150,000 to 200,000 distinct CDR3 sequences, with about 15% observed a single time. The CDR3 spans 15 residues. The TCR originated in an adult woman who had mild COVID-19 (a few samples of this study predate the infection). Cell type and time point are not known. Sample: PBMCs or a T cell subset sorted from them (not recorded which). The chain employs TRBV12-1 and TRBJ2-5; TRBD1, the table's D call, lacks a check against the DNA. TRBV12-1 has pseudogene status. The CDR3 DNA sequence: TGTGCCAGCAGCTCCTCCGGGTGCCAAGAAGAGACCCAGTACTTC. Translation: CASSSSGCQEETQYF.